A single sample is the source of the 5 T cell receptor beta chains below, sequenced in a study of cytomegalovirus exposure and HLA in healthy donors (dated by TCRdb to 2016 to 2017). The library relied on the immunoSEQ multiplex PCR assay. TCRdb's version of the immuneACCESS table is confined to in-frame rearrangements and falls short of the full clone set. An unresolved V gene accounts for under half of the shortfall where checked; the remainder is of unknown origin. The sample includes 200,000 to 250,000 clones, with approximately 88% observed a single time. Of the sample, more than 12% is held by the ten largest clones. The sequenced sample consisted of PBMCs. These receptors were taken from a woman aged 25 to 45 in good health and CMV-seropositive.

The CDR3 sequence: CASSPGRSTDTQYF. In DNA form, the CDR3 reads TGTGCCAGCAGCCCGGGACGGAGCACAGATACGCAGTATTTT. The V and J genes are TRBV7-3 and TRBJ2-3; D tentatively reads TRBD1 or TRBD2 (5 bases each). V lost 5 bases, J lost 0 bases, and 9 bases lay in between. The CDR3 consists of 14 residues. Germline lookup yields CDR1 SGHTA and CDR2 FQGTGA.

This clone came up a few times. J is TRBJ1-5 and V is TRBV27, with D possibly being TRBD1 (5 bases). The CDR3 is 16 amino acids. The V gene lost 8 bases and the J gene lost 0 bases, with 17 bases spanning the gap. Per the germline V gene, CDR1 is MNHEY and CDR2 is SMNVEV (reference sequence). The CDR3 spells CASAAGLGYSNQPQHF. DNA of the CDR3: TGTGCCAGCGCAGCAGGGTTGGGCTATAGCAATCAGCCCCAGCATTTT.

The genes are TRBV6-5 and TRBJ1-2; tentatively, D is TRBD1 (5 bases). Trimming stripped 5 bases from V and 1 base from J, with 11 bases between. The CDR3 consists of 14 residues. Germline lookup yields CDR1 MNHEY and CDR2 SVGAGI. CDR3 DNA sequence: TGTGCCAGCAGTACAGACAGTTTTAACTATGGCTACACCTTC. Its translation: CASSTDSFNYGYTF.

V usage is TRBV30 and J usage is TRBJ2-3; D is possibly TRBD1 or TRBD2 (5 bases each). V was shortened by 0 bases and J by 2 bases, with 15 bases between the two germline ends. The CDR3 totals 16 residues. CDR1 is GTSNPN and CDR2 is SVGIG in the germline V gene (reference sequence). In DNA, the CDR3 is TGTGCCTGGAGTGTACCCACGGGGCCATACACAGATACGCAGTATTTT. It yields the protein CAWSVPTGPYTDTQYF.

In its sample, this clone was seen once. The chain has TRBV5-1 and TRBJ2-7; D is ambiguous. The ends were cut back, 2 bases at V and 5 bases at J, with 14 bases in the middle. The germline V gene has CDR1 SGHRS and CDR2 YFSETQ. The CDR3 spans 14 residues. DNA of the CDR3: TGCGCCAGCAGCTTCACCAGTCCTCTGGACGAGCAGTACTTC. This codes for CASSFTSPLDEQYF. Complete variable domain (other parts from reference TRBV5-1 and TRBJ2-7): KAGVTQTPRYLIKTRGQQVTLSCSPISGHRSVSWYQQTPGQGLQFLFEYFSETQRNKGNFPGRFSGRQFSNSRSEMNVSTLELGDSALYLCASSFTSPLDEQYFGPGTRLTVT.